Below, 13 T cell receptor beta chains from the same sample are listed, as sequenced in a study of T-cell reconstitution after alpha-beta-depleted transplantation in children. Unique molecular identifiers were used to barcode this TCRbeta library. TCRdb ran MiXCR on the PCR reads and lists one entry per CDR3 protein. The data show under 250,000 distinct CDR3 sequences, approximately 15% seen once. The sample consisted of PBMCs, mostly from graft donor cells, taken 360 days after TCRalphabeta/CD19-depleted stem cell transplant. The receptor source for this set is a male patient under 10 years old who had a stem cell transplant for acute lymphoblastic leukemia, so the T cells may come from the graft donor.

There are a few counts of this clonotype. V is TRBV11-2 and J is TRBJ1-4; TRBD1 is a possible D gene (5 bases). The CDR3 runs 14 residues. Trimming removed 2 bases from V and 5 bases from J, with 9 bases in between. CDR1 SGHAT and CDR2 FQNNGV come from the germline V gene. This chain's CDR3 is CASSLHPGNEKLFF. For the CDR3, the DNA is TGTGCCAGCAGCTTACATCCAGGGAATGAAAAACTGTTTTTT.

Details on this clonotype: A read error may account for a junction end that differs from germline. The chain employs TRBV13 and TRBJ2-3, with TRBD1 matching 7 bases. Germline assignment: CDR1 PRHDT and CDR2 FYEKMQ (reference sequence). The CDR3 covers 15 residues. For the CDR3, the DNA is TGTGCCAGCAGCTTACGAGGGGGCGGCACAAATACGCAGTATTTT. Protein: CASSLRGGGTNTQYF.

CDR3 sequence reads: CASSFRGEQFF. The CDR3 coding sequence is TGCGCCAGCAGCTTCCGGGGTGAGCAGTTCTTC. The rearrangement uses TRBV5-1 and TRBJ2-1; possible D gene TRBD2, 5 bases. Germline CDR1 reads SGHRS; CDR2 reads YFSETQ. The CDR3 covers 11 residues. V was pared by 2 bases and J by 9 bases, with 6 bases between.

There are many counts of this clonotype. V gene TRBV24-1 combines with J gene TRBJ1-1, with D perhaps matching TRBD1 (5 bases). Germline CDR1 KGHDR, CDR2 SFDVKD. V lost 5 bases and J 1 base, leaving 19 bases between the germline ends. CDR3 length equals 17 residues. CDR3 sequence (DNA): TGTGCCACCAGTGGGCCGGCCCGGTGGGGGGAGAACACTGAAGCTTTCTTT. It encodes CATSGPARWGENTEAFF.

This clonotype was seen ten or more times. The V call is TRBV20-1, the J call TRBJ2-2; possibly TRBD1 for D (5 bases). V lost 5 bases, J lost 1 base, and 5 bases lay in between. Germline CDR1 is DFQATT and CDR2 is SNEGSKA (reference sequence). CDR3 length: 12 residues. The CDR3 is CSAGQNTGELFF. CDR3 DNA: TGCAGTGCTGGACAGAACACCGGGGAGCTGTTTTTT.

In this sample, this clonotype turned up a few times. The chain links TRBV7-6 to TRBJ1-3; the match to TRBD1 covers 10 bases. Germline trimming cut 5 bases from V and 4 bases from J; bases unmatched to any gene: 5. The CDR3 has 15 amino acids. Germline V lookup: CDR1 SGHVS, CDR2 FNYEAQ. Here the CDR3 reads CASSPTTGGGNTIYF. In DNA form, the CDR3 reads TGTGCCAGCAGCCCAACGACAGGGGGCGGAAACACCATATATTTT.

The CDR3 spells CASSLIAGGREQYF. CDR3 in DNA: TGTGCCAGCAGTTTAATCGCGGGAGGTCGCGAGCAGTACTTC. The chain links TRBV28 to TRBJ2-7; TRBD2 matches at 8 bases. CDR1 MDHEN and CDR2 SYDVKM come from the germline V gene. V was clipped by 2 bases and J by 6 bases; unmatched bases: 6. The CDR3 is made up of 14 amino acids.

The sample holds many counts of this clonotype. The chain is built from TRBV12-3 or TRBV12-4 and TRBJ2-1, with a possible D match to TRBD2 (6 bases). The V end lost 10 bases, the J end lost 3 bases, and 13 bases lay between the germline ends. The CDR3 length is 13 residues. The CDR3 here is CATRARGYNEQFF. The CDR3 bases are TGTGCCACCCGAGCGCGGGGCTACAATGAGCAGTTCTTC.

At least ten counts were recorded for this clonotype. V and J are TRBV18 and TRBJ2-3; a weak D match, TRBD2 (6 bases). V dropped 1 base and J dropped 5 bases, with 16 bases sitting between them. The CDR3 spans 16 residues. Per the germline V gene, CDR1 is KGHSH and CDR2 is LQKENI. The CDR3 here is CASSPLGTRREDTQYF. CDR3 bases: TGTGCCAGCTCACCACTGGGGACGCGGCGGGAAGATACGCAGTATTTT.

For this clonotype: This sequence may be a read error, since a much larger clone differs from it by one base. The chain carries TRBV29-1 and TRBJ2-5, with D possibly matching TRBD1 (6 bases). CDR1 and CDR2 from the germline V gene are SQVTM and ANQGSEA. The CDR3 has 13 amino acids. Between the trimmed V and J ends, which lost 7 bases and 2 bases, there was a span of 14 bases. CDR3 in amino acids: CSDAQGNQETQYF. The CDR3 DNA follows: TGCAGCGATGCCCAGGGGAATCAAGAGACCCAGTACTTC.

This clonotype has more than one count but fewer than ten. The chain recombines TRBV15 with TRBJ2-5; possibly TRBD1 or TRBD2 for D (6 bases each). V lost 0 bases and J 3 bases, leaving 17 bases between the germline ends. The CDR3 has 17 residues. Germline assignment: CDR1 LNHNV and CDR2 YYDKDF (reference sequence). CDR3 DNA: TGTGCCACCAGCAGAGATCGGGGCAGGGGAGGAGAAGAGACCCAGTACTTC. The encoded protein is CATSRDRGRGGEETQYF.

The chain uses TRBV19 and TRBJ2-7, with TRBD1 matching 7 bases. Trimming took 1 base from V and 4 from J; bases not matched to a gene: 7. This CDR3 contains 15 residues. Germline assignment: CDR1 LNHDA and CDR2 SQIVND (reference sequence). This CDR3 reads CASSIAQGIPYEQYF. DNA of the CDR3: TGTGCCAGTAGTATAGCACAGGGGATACCTTACGAGCAGTACTTC.

The chain links TRBV18 to TRBJ2-1; D remains unclear. CDR1 and CDR2 (germline): KGHSH, LQKENI. Trimming took 1 base from V and 1 from J, leaving 11 bases between them. This CDR3 spans 16 amino acids. The CDR3 bases are TGTGCCAGCTCACCACGAGTCTCGGGTTCCTACAATGAGCAGTTCTTC. This encodes CASSPRVSGSYNEQFF.